A selection of T cell receptor beta chains follows, all from one sample in a study of identical twins. TCRdb processed the 5' RACE reads anew with MiXCR; each CDR3 protein has one entry. The sample yields about 790,000 distinct CDR3 sequences, 18% seen once. This sample also appeared in a second study, on T cells expressing NK-cell markers.

Sequencing was done on a sample of PBMCs. The source is a woman aged 18-29 years in good health. Each CDR3 is given with its conserved first and last residue. The order of the fields is J gene, V gene, CDR3 protein.

J gene: TRBJ2-1; V gene: TRBV5-1; CDR3 protein: CASSDPPADEQFF
J gene: TRBJ2-7; V gene: TRBV20-1; CDR3 protein: CSASPLAGGSEQYF
J gene: TRBJ2-1; V gene: TRBV4-3; CDR3 protein: CASSPRRTVPYNEQFF
J gene: TRBJ1-2; V gene: TRBV30; CDR3 protein: CAWSVGQAYGYTF
J gene: TRBJ2-7; V gene: TRBV10-3; CDR3 protein: CATLSETSYEQYF
J gene: TRBJ2-3; V gene: TRBV20-1; CDR3 protein: CSARGTSDTQYF
J gene: TRBJ2-7; V gene: TRBV29-1; CDR3 protein: CSVVPGESYEQYF
J gene: TRBJ2-1; V gene: TRBV5-6; CDR3 protein: CASSVVGPTMFF
J gene: TRBJ1-2; V gene: TRBV12-3/TRBV12-4; CDR3 protein: CASRSGAIGYTF
J gene: TRBJ2-1; V gene: TRBV6-5; CDR3 protein: CASSPTTRRMFF
J gene: TRBJ2-7; V gene: TRBV9; CDR3 protein: CASSVSQDPYEQYF
J gene: TRBJ2-7; V gene: TRBV12-3/TRBV12-4; CDR3 protein: CASSYRDRVHEQYF
J gene: TRBJ2-1; V gene: TRBV21-1; CDR3 protein: CASSSGLGIAVYNEQFF
J gene: TRBJ2-2; V gene: TRBV12-3/TRBV12-4; CDR3 protein: CASSLPLGQADTGELFF
J gene: TRBJ2-7; V gene: TRBV28; CDR3 protein: CASSTPPTGLAHRYEQYF
J gene: TRBJ2-1; V gene: TRBV7-6; CDR3 protein: CASSRGTAGGKNEQFF
J gene: TRBJ2-5; V gene: TRBV12-3/TRBV12-4; CDR3 protein: CASSFYGAAQYF
J gene: TRBJ1-2; V gene: TRBV20-1; CDR3 protein: CSAKGTGGPRWGYTF
J gene: TRBJ2-5; V gene: TRBV4-2; CDR3 protein: CASSHGTGGQETQYF
J gene: TRBJ2-2; V gene: TRBV3-1; CDR3 protein: CASSQVPPGGRDTGELFF
J gene: TRBJ1-4; V gene: TRBV20-1; CDR3 protein: CSARVIGPISNEKLFF
J gene: TRBJ2-3; V gene: TRBV6-1; CDR3 protein: CASSGLFRGDRADTQYF
J gene: TRBJ1-2; V gene: TRBV29-1; CDR3 protein: CSVEDVGQAYGYTF
J gene: TRBJ2-2; V gene: TRBV20-1; CDR3 protein: CSARGSTGELFF
J gene: TRBJ1-5; V gene: TRBV7-9; CDR3 protein: CASSIQGNGQPQHF
J gene: TRBJ1-2; V gene: TRBV3-1; CDR3 protein: CASSRGKDYGYTF
J gene: TRBJ2-7; V gene: TRBV15; CDR3 protein: CATSGRYSYEQYF
J gene: TRBJ2-1; V gene: TRBV12-3/TRBV12-4; CDR3 protein: CASRGPDSYNEQFF
J gene: TRBJ2-2; V gene: TRBV12-3/TRBV12-4; CDR3 protein: CASSLLVGAGELFF
J gene: TRBJ1-1; V gene: TRBV7-9; CDR3 protein: CASRGGSEAFF
J gene: TRBJ2-3; V gene: TRBV5-5; CDR3 protein: CASSLGPGWDTDTQYF
J gene: TRBJ2-3; V gene: TRBV27; CDR3 protein: CASSFAGAKPGADTQYF
J gene: TRBJ2-4; V gene: TRBV5-5; CDR3 protein: CASSSAEQGARNIQYF
J gene: TRBJ1-4; V gene: TRBV7-8; CDR3 protein: CASSLRPQPRGEKLFF
J gene: TRBJ2-3; V gene: TRBV5-1; CDR3 protein: CATAGTSTDTQYF
J gene: TRBJ2-3; V gene: TRBV20-1; CDR3 protein: CSARLAGEGDTQYF
J gene: TRBJ1-1; V gene: TRBV5-1; CDR3 protein: CASSLVVSSMNTEAFF
J gene: TRBJ2-3; V gene: TRBV5-1; CDR3 protein: CASSLTGQVNTDTQYF
J gene: TRBJ2-2; V gene: TRBV7-2; CDR3 protein: CASSFSGTVGGELFF
J gene: TRBJ2-5; V gene: TRBV11-2; CDR3 protein: CASSLGWTRETQYF
J gene: TRBJ2-1; V gene: TRBV29-1; CDR3 protein: CSVEARGTVNEQFF
J gene: TRBJ2-7; V gene: TRBV16; CDR3 protein: CASSQSVDGLSYEQYF